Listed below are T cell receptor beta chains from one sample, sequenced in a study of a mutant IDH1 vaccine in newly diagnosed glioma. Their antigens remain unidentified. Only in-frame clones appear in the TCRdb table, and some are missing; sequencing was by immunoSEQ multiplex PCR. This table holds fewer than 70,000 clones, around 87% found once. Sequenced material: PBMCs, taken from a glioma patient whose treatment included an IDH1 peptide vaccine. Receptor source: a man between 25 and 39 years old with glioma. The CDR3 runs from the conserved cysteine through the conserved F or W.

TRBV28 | CASCGTLPNYEQYF
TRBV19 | CASSPRVTLNTEAFF
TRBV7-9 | CASSPLSGQGGQPQHF
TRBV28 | CASSGLAAQYGETQYF
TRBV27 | CASSPGLAGARWDEQYF
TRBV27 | CASTSRTGNPLGGYTF
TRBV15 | CATSRERQGSQPQHF
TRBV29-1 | CSAYSGANVLTF
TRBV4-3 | CASSQDLESTDTQYF
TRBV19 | CASSLGTVQETQYF
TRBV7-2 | CASIFSGTGGDYGYTF
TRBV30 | CAWSSTVAGNTIYF
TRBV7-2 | CASSPSWTAKYYGYTF
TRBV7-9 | CASSFAAGYGYTF
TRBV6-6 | CASSYRRGDGYTF
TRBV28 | CASSFPRLPLHF
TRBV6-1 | CASSHWNSPLHF
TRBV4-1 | CASSQGRQGGNYGYTF
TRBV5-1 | CASSGGPGDGYTF
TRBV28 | CASSVAGTDEEQYF
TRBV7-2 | CASSLDHRKSNTGELFF
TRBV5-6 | CASSLESGNTGELFF
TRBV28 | CASSLGLANEQFF
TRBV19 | CASLGAANEKLFF
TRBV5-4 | CASSQPLRGGKAEAFF
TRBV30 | CAWSEGTSVDEQYF
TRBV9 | CASSMDYNEQFF
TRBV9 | CASSAASRDTDTQYF
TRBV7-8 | CASSLVLAGGYEQYF
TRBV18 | CASSPDTNTGELFF